The subject of this entry is one T cell receptor beta chain. This clone was picked up one time. The antigen it recognizes is unknown. Base qualities are missing; no much larger clone stands one base away. The Qiagen DNeasy kit was used to extract genomic DNA both from unsorted PBMCs and from the negatively selected CD4+ and CD8+ fractions. Amplification of TCR beta CDR3 regions was done by immunoSEQ multiplex PCR with primers that anneal to V and J segments. A synthetic immune receptor repertoire was used to minimize amplification bias, and any residual bias was removed computationally once sequencing was done. In the original analysis: Repertoire diversity was quantified as the Shannon entropy index using custom Python scripts. Unsorted, CD4+ and CD8+ repertoires were examined separately, except in combined analyses, for which CD4+ and CD8+ sequences were merged in silico. Drawn from immuneACCESS, this table holds only the in-frame rearrangements with V and J called that TCRdb kept. Clones are partly lost; checked studies trace under half to an unresolved V gene and leave the rest unexplained. Clone size and the V and J calls come from that table; the DNA yielded D and trimming. The sample has fewer than 20,000 clones on record, 92% of them singletons. Clones ranked in the top ten supply 0.51% of the sample.

The trim is 2 bases for V and 0 bases for J, with a gap of 17 bases between the germline ends. The CDR3 spans 18 residues, from the cysteine through the phenylalanine. The DNA shown is the 54-base CDR3, in frame from base 1. CDR1 and CDR2, looked up from the germline V gene, are KGHSH and LQKENI. These data belong to a study of PD-1 blockade in classical Hodgkin lymphoma (dated by TCRdb to about 2020). For the study in its entirety: A peripheral blood immune signature of response to PD-1 blockade in classical Hodgkin lymphoma was defined using TCR beta sequencing and CyTOF. Results and caveats for the whole study, not just this receptor: Baseline TCR diversity was reported as lower in newly diagnosed patients than in healthy donors, and lower still in relapsed/refractory patients. Only a single clinical trial cohort was studied, and what caused the repertoire differences, possibly disease activity or prior therapy, remained undefined.

This specimen's time point label, interpreted: newly diagnosed, previously untreated cHL patient sample. A Miltenyi CD4+ T cell isolation kit was used for magnetic negative selection to purify CD4+ T cells from thawed PBMCs. PBMCs from patients with newly diagnosed, previously untreated classical Hodgkin lymphoma were sequenced as a comparison group for the relapsed/refractory trial patients. Peripheral blood was collected in 8 mL Vacutainer Cell Preparation Tubes, from which PBMCs were isolated by centrifugation and then cryopreserved. Purified CD4+ and CD8+ fractions were prepared only for cases in which an additional PBMC sample was available. Magnetically labelled cells were depleted on LS columns in a quadroMACS separator, and the flow-through was collected as the purified fraction.

This clonotype was sampled from a human donor with classical Hodgkin lymphoma. Sequenced input: CD4+ T cells from blood. This chain joins TRBV18 to TRBJ1-3, with a tentative D gene TRBD1 over 6 matching bases. The CDR3 reads CASSPMSLTGNSGNTIYF. The DNA sequence is as follows: TGTGCCAGCTCACCAATGTCGTTGACAGGCAACTCTGGAAACACCATATATTTT.